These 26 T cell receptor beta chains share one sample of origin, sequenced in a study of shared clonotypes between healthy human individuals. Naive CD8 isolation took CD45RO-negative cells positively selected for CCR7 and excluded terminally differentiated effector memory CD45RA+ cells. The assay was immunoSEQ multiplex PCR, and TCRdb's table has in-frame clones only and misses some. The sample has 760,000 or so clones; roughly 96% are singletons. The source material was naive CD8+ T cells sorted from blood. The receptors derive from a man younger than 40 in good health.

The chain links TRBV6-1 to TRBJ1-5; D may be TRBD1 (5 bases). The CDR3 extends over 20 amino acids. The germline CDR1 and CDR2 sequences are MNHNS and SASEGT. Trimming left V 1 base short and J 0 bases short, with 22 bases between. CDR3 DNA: TGTGCCAGCAGTGAAGGTCGGGGCAGGGTTTTTTCTTATAGCAATCAGCCCCAGCATTTT. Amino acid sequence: CASSEGRGRVFSYSNQPQHF.

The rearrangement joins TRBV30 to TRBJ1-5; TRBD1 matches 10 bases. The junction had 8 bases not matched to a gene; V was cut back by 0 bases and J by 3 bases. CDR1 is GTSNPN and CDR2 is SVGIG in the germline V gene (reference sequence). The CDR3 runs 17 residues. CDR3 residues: CAWSVPPRQGANQPQHF. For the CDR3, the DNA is TGTGCCTGGAGTGTACCTCCCCGACAGGGGGCCAATCAGCCCCAGCATTTT.

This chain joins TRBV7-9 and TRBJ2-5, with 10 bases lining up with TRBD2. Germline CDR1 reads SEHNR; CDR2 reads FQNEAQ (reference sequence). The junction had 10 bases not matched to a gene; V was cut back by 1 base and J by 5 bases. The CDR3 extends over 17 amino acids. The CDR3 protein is CASSLVPAGGPDETQYF. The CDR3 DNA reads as TGTGCCAGCAGCTTAGTTCCAGCGGGAGGGCCAGATGAGACCCAGTACTTC.

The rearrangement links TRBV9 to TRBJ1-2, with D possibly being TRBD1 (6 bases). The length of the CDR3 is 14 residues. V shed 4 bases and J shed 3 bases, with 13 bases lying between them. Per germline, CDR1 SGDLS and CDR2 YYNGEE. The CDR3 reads CASSTGIGDYGYTF. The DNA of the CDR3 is TGTGCCAGCAGCACAGGGATTGGGGACTATGGCTACACCTTC.

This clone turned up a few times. The CDR3 region is CASSPQQYAQPQHF. The CDR3 DNA is TGTGCCAGCAGTCCCCAACAGTATGCTCAGCCCCAGCATTTT. The gene calls are TRBV27 and TRBJ1-5; D gene unclear. The CDR3 runs to 14 residues. V was clipped by 5 bases and J by 6 bases, with 14 bases between them. Germline V lookup: CDR1 MNHEY, CDR2 SMNVEV (reference sequence).

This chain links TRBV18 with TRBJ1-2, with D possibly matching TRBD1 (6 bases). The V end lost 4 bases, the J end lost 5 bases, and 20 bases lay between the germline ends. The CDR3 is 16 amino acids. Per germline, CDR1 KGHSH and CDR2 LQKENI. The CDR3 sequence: CASSLPRGGHGYGYTF. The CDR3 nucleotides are TGTGCCAGCTCACTTCCACGGGGGGGGCACGGATATGGCTACACCTTC. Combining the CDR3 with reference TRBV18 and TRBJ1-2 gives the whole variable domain NAGVMQNPRHLVRRRGQEARLRCSPMKGHSHVYWYRQLPEEGLKFMVYLQKENIIDESGMPKERFSAEFPKEGPSILRIQQVVRGDSAAYFCASSLPRGGHGYGYTFGSGTRLTVV.

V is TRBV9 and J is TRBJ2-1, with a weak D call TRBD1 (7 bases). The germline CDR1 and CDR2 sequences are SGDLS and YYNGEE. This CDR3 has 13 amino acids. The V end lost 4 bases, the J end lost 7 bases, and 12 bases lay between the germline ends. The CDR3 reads CASSIQGGNEQFF. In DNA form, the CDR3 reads TGTGCCAGCAGCATCCAGGGGGGAAATGAGCAGTTCTTC.

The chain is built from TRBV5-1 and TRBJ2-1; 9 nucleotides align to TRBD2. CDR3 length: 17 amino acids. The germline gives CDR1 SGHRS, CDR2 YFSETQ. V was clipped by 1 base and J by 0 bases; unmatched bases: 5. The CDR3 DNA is TGCGCCAGCAGCTTGTCCCTAGCGGGGATCTCCTACAATGAGCAGTTCTTC. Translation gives CASSLSLAGISYNEQFF.

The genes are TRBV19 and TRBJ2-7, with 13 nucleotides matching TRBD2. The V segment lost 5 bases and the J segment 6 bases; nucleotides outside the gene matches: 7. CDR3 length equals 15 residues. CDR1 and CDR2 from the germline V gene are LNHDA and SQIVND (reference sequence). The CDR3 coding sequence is TGTGCCAGTAGTCCGGGACTAGCGGGAACGGGCGAGCAGTACTTC. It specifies CASSPGLAGTGEQYF.

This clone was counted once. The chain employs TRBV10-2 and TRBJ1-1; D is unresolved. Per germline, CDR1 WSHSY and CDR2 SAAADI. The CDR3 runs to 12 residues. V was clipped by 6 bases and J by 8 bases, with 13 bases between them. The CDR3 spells CASRAEALEAFF. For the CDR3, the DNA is TGCGCCAGCAGGGCAGAGGCCCTAGAAGCTTTCTTT.

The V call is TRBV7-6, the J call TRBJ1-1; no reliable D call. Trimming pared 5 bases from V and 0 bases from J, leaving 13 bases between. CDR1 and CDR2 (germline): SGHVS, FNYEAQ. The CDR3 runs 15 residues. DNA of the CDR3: TGTGCCAGCAGCCCCCTGAAACTTATGAACACTGAAGCTTTCTTT. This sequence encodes CASSPLKLMNTEAFF.

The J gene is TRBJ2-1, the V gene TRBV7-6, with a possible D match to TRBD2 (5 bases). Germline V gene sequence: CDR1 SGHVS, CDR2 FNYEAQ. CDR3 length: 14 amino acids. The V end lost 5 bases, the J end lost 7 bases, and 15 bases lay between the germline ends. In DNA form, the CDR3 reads TGTGCCAGCAGCAGCGAACGGGATTGGAATGAGCAGTTCTTC. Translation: CASSSERDWNEQFF.

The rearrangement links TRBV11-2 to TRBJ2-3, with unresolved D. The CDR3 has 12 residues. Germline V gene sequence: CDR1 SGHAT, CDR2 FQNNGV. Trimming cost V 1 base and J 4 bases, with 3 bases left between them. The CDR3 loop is CASSLASDTQYF. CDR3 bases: TGTGCCAGCAGCTTAGCCTCAGATACGCAGTATTTT.

CDR3 sequence (DNA): TGTGCCAGCAGTTTTCTACCCGGGGAGCTGTTTTTT. It encodes CASSFLPGELFF. The V and J genes are TRBV6-5 and TRBJ2-2, with D uncertain. This CDR3 contains 12 residues. The V gene's germline CDR1 is MNHEY and CDR2 SVGAGI. The V gene lost 4 bases and the J gene lost 6 bases, with 6 bases spanning the gap.

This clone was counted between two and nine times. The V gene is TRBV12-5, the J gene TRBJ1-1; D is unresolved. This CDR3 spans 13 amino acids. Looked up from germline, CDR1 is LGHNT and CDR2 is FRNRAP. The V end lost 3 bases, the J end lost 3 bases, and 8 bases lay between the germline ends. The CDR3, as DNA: TGTGCTAGTGGTTTCGGGGTAGACACTGAAGCTTTCTTT. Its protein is CASGFGVDTEAFF. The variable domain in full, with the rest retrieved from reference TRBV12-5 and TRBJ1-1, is DARVTQTPRHKVTEMGQEVTMRCQPILGHNTVFWYRQTMMQGLELLAYFRNRAPLDDSGMPKDRFSAEMPDATLATLKIQPSEPRDSAVYFCASGFGVDTEAFFGQGTRLTVV.

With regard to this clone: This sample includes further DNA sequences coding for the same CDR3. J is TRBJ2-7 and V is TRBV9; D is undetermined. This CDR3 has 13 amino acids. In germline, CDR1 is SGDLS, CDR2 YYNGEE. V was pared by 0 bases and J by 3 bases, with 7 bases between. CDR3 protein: CASSVDSDYEQYF. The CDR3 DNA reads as TGTGCCAGCAGCGTAGACTCAGACTACGAGCAGTACTTC.

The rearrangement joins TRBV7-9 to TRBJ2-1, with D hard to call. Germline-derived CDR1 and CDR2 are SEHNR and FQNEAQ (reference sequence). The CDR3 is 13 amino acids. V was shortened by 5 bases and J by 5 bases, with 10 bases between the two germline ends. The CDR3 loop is CASSPDVNNEQFF. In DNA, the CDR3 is TGTGCCAGCAGCCCTGATGTGAACAATGAGCAGTTCTTC.

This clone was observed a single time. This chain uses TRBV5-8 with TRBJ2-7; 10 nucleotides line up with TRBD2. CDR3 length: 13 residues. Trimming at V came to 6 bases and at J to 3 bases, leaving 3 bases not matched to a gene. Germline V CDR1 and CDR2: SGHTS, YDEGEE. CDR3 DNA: TGTGCCAGCACACTAGCGGGGCACTACGAGCAGTACTTC. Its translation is CASTLAGHYEQYF.

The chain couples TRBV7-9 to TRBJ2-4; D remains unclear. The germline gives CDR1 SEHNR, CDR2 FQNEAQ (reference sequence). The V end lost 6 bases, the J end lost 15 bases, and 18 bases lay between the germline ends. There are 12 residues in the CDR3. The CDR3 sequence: CASSSTERSRYF. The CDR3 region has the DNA TGTGCCAGCAGTTCTACGGAGAGGAGTCGGTACTTC.

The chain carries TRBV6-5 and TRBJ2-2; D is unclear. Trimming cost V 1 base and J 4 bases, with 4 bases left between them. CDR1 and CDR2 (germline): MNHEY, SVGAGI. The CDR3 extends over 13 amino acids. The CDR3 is CASSYFGTGELFF. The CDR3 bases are TGTGCCAGCAGTTACTTTGGCACCGGGGAGCTGTTTTTT.

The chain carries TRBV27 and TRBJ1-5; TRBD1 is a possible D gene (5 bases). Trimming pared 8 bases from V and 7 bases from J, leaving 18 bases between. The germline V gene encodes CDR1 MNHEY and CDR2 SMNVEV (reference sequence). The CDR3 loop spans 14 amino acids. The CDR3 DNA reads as TGTGCCAGCCGGGGGACGGGACGCCTACAGCCCCAGCATTTT. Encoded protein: CASRGTGRLQPQHF.

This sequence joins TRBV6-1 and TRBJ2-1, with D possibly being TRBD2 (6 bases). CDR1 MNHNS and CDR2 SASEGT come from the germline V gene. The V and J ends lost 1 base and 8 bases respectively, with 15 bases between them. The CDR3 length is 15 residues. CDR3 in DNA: TGTGCCAGCAGTGAAGTTGGGACTTTTTTAGATGAGCAGTTCTTC. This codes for CASSEVGTFLDEQFF.

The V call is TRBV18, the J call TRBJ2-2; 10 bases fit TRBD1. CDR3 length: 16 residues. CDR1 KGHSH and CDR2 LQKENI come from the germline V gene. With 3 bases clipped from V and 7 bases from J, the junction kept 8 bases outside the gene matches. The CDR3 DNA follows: TGTGCCAGCTCACCCCCGGGACAGGGGAGCGACGGGGAGCTGTTTTTT. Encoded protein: CASSPPGQGSDGELFF.

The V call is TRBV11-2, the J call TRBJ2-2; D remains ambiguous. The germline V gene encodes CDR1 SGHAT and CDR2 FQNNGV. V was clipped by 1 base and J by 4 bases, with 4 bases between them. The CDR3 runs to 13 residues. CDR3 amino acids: CASSLVVTGELFF. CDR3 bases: TGTGCCAGCAGCTTAGTAGTCACCGGGGAGCTGTTTTTT.

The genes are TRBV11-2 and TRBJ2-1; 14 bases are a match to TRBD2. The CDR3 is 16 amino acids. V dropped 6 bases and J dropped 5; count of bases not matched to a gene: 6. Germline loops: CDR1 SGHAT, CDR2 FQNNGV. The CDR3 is CASRRLAGGRDNEQFF. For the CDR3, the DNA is TGTGCCAGCAGACGACTAGCGGGAGGGCGGGACAATGAGCAGTTCTTC.

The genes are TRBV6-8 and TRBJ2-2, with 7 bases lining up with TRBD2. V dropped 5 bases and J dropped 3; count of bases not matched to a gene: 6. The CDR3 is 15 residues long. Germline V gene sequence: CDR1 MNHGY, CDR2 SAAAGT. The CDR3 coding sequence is TGTGCCAGCAGTGAGGGAGGGCCCGACACCGGGGAGCTGTTTTTT. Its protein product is CASSEGGPDTGELFF.